This is a list of T cell receptor beta chains from one sample in a study of T cell changes during pregnancy in multiple sclerosis. Generated by immunoSEQ multiplex PCR, the TCRdb table keeps only in-frame clones and is missing some. The profile shows more than 60,000 clones, about 89% of them singletons. The material was peripheral blood, obtained in the second trimester of pregnancy. Receptor source: a female donor with multiple sclerosis, enrolled in a pregnancy study. Each CDR3 is given with its conserved first and last residue. The D gene is left open where the match is weak. Only part of the rows carry a size: once, few, many, or a class if the clone is expanded.

-	-	TRBJ1-4	TRBV18	CASRGGEKLFF	TGTGCCAGCCGAGGGGGTGAAAAACTGTTTTTT
-	-	TRBJ2-1	TRBV5-6	CASSPNEQFF	TGTGCCAGCAGCCCGAATGAGCAGTTCTTC
TRBD1	-	TRBJ2-3	TRBV5-1	CASSTGQGSTDTQYF	TGCGCCAGCAGCACGGGACAGGGTAGCACAGATACGCAGTATTTT
-	-	TRBJ2-6	TRBV5-1	CASSLAVRAGGANVLTF	TGCGCCAGCAGCTTGGCCGTGAGGGCGGGGGGGGCCAACGTCCTGACTTTC
-	-	TRBJ2-2	TRBV5-1	CASSPEVLTGLAGELFF	TGCGCCAGCAGCCCAGAAGTACTTACAGGTTTGGCCGGGGAGCTGTTTTTT
TRBD1	-	TRBJ2-1	TRBV18	CASSPYVTGTGFYNEQFF	TGTGCCAGCTCACCATACGTAACCGGGACAGGGTTCTACAATGAGCAGTTCTTC
-	-	TRBJ1-5	TRBV27	CASSLSRVGNQPQHF	TGTGCCAGCAGTTTATCGAGGGTTGGGAATCAGCCCCAGCATTTT
TRBD1	-	TRBJ2-2	TRBV19	CASSTTGGITGELFF	TGTGCCAGTAGTACGACAGGGGGCATCACCGGGGAGCTGTTTTTT
TRBD2	-	TRBJ2-5	TRBV29-1	CSAEGGGRETQYF	TGCAGCGCCGAAGGCGGGGGAAGGGAGACCCAGTACTTC
TRBD1	-	TRBJ1-5	TRBV27	CASRPGTGSQPQHF	TGTGCCAGCAGACCCGGGACAGGGAGTCAGCCCCAGCATTTT
-	-	TRBJ2-1	TRBV11-3	CASSSTHRDWGVNEQFF	TGTGCCAGCAGCTCAACACACCGGGACTGGGGGGTCAATGAGCAGTTCTTC
-	once	TRBJ2-7	TRBV7-6	CASHKGLGSYEQYF	TGTGCCAGCCATAAAGGACTTGGTTCCTACGAGCAGTACTTC
-	-	TRBJ1-5	TRBV4-1	CASSQDGGIGNQPQHF	TGCGCCAGCAGCCAAGACGGGGGGATCGGCAATCAGCCCCAGCATTTT
TRBD1	-	TRBJ1-1	TRBV14	CASSLRDRFMGYTEAFF	TGTGCCAGCAGCCTGAGGGACAGGTTTATGGGTTACACTGAAGCTTTCTTT
-	once	TRBJ2-4	TRBV6-1	CASSEHRQSKSIQYF	TGTGCCAGCAGTGAGCACAGGCAAAGTAAAAGCATTCAGTACTTC
-	few	TRBJ1-5	TRBV19	CASSIGAGGNQPQHF	TGTGCCAGTAGTATTGGGGCAGGCGGTAATCAGCCCCAGCATTTT
TRBD2	-	TRBJ2-1	TRBV27	CASSLSRGGEYNEQFF	TGTGCCAGCAGTTTATCCCGGGGGGGCGAGTACAATGAGCAGTTCTTC
TRBD2	-	TRBJ2-7	TRBV13	CASSPGAGGEQYF	TGTGCCAGCAGCCCAGGGGCGGGAGGAGAGCAGTACTTC
-	few	TRBJ1-1	TRBV2	CASSAGFTEAFF	TGTGCCAGCAGTGCGGGGTTCACTGAAGCTTTCTTT
TRBD1	once	TRBJ1-1	TRBV5-1	CASSPEGAPGAEAFF	TGCGCCAGCAGCCCGGAGGGGGCCCCCGGTGCTGAAGCTTTCTTT
-	-	TRBJ1-1	TRBV14	CASSRRSLTGRGSEAFF	TGTGCCAGCAGCCGAAGATCGTTGACAGGCCGAGGGTCTGAAGCTTTCTTT
-	once	TRBJ2-7	TRBV4-1	CASSPDGAYEQYF	TGCGCCAGCAGCCCTGACGGGGCCTACGAGCAGTACTTC
-	-	TRBJ1-2	TRBV30	CAWEGGSRDVNYGYTF	TGTGCCTGGGAGGGGGGGAGCAGGGACGTCAACTATGGCTACACCTTC